This T cell receptor (beta chain) emerged from a study of post-analysis software for immune sequencing data. At the level of the study: Relapsing-remitting, secondary progressive and progressive-relapsing multiple sclerosis were all included among the disease courses.

CDR3 length: 14 residues. Looked up from germline, CDR1 is SGHRS and CDR2 is YFSETQ. General study points: With TRBV5-6, TRBV5-1 and TRBV20-1 included, about five TRBV segments were more frequent in patients than in controls. People with multiple sclerosis had a significantly lower normalized Chao1 diversity than controls did.

Incorporated into the TCR beta cDNA libraries were unique molecular identifiers, which served to reduce PCR and sequencing biases. Out of roughly 0.95 to 11 million T cells, roughly 0.5 million cDNA molecules were generated. TCRdb analysed the PCR reads with MiXCR anew, one entry per CDR3 protein. This sample carries under 900,000 distinct CDR3 sequences, 53% of them seen once, and the ten largest clones take approximately 4.3%. Concerning this clonotype: What it binds is not known. One end of the junction does not line up with germline, which may come from a read error.

The origin of this receptor is a girl under 18 with multiple sclerosis. Sequencing was done on a sample of blood. The V gene is TRBV5-1, the J gene TRBJ1-2; 7 positions agree with TRBD1. The CDR3 bases are TGCGCCAACAGCGAGACAGGGCCGGGGGTAGGCTACACCTTC. Translation: CANSETGPGVGYTF.